This TCR beta chain comes out of a study of cytomegalovirus exposure and HLA in healthy donors. General study points: Cytomegalovirus-associated status was assigned to some 180 TCR beta chains. As a later analysis showed, several of the most significant clusters appeared to be linked to common viral pathogens.

Losses at the gene ends were 11 bases for V and 7 bases for J; bases not matched to a gene: 15. The CDR3 consists of 15 residues. Germline-derived CDR1 and CDR2 are LNHDA and SQIVND (reference sequence). Only a few counts were recorded for this clone. The antigen is unknown. In the PCR, 60 Vbeta and 13 Jbeta primers were used. TCRdb's table, derived via immunoSEQ multiplex PCR, lists solely in-frame clones and lacks some. The sample includes some 99,000 clones, about 76% seen only once; the top ten take roughly 8%. Specimen: PBMCs. The sequence came from a man between 40 and 49 years old in good health and CMV-seronegative. V is TRBV19 and J is TRBJ2-1; 9 bases fit TRBD1. CDR3 sequence: CASSPSQQGANEQFF. CDR3 nucleotide sequence: TGTGCCTCCTCCCCCTCGCAACAGGGGGCAAATGAGCAGTTCTTC.